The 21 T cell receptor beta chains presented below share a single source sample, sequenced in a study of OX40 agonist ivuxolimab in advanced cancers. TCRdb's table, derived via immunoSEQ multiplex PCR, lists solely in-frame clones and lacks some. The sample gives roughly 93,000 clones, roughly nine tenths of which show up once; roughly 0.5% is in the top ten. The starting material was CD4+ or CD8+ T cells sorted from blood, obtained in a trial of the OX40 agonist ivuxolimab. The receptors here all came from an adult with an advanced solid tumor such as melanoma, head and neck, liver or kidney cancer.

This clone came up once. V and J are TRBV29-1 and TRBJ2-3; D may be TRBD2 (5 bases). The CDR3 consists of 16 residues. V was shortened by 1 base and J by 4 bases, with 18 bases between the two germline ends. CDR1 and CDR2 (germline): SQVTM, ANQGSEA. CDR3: CSVEVRGVARADTQYF. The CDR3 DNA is TGCAGCGTTGAAGTTCGCGGAGTAGCGCGGGCAGATACGCAGTATTTT.

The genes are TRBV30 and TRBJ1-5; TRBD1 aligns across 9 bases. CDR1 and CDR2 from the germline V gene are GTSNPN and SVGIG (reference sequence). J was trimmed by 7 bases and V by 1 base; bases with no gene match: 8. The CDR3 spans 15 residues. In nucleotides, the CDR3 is TGTGCCTGGAGTGCGAACAGGGGGCTTTACCAGCCCCAGCATTTT. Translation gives CAWSANRGLYQPQHF.

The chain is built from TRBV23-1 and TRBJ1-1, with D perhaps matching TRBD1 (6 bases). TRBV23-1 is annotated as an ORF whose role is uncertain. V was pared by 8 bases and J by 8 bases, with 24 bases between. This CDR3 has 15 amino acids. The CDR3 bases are TGCGCCAGCCCACTCCTCGACAGGCTCGGTGAGGAAGCTTTCTTT. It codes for CASPLLDRLGEEAFF.

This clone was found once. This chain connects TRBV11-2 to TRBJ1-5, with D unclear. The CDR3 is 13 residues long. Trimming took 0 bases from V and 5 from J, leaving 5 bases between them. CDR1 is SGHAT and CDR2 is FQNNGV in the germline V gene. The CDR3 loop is CASSLDNHQPQHF. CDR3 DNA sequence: TGTGCCAGCAGCTTAGATAACCATCAGCCCCAGCATTTT. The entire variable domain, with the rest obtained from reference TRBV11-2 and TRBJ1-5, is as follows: EAGVAQSPRYKIIEKRQSVAFWCNPISGHATLYWYQQILGQGPKLLIQFQNNGVVDDSQLPKDRFSAERLKGVDSTLKIQPAKLEDSAVYLCASSLDNHQPQHFGDGTRLSIL.

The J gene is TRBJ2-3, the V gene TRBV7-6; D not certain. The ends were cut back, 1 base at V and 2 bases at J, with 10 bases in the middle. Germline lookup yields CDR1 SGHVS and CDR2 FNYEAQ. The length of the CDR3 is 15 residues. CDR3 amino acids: CASSLGGGYTDTQYF. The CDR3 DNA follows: TGTGCCAGCAGCTTAGGTGGTGGATACACAGATACGCAGTATTTT.

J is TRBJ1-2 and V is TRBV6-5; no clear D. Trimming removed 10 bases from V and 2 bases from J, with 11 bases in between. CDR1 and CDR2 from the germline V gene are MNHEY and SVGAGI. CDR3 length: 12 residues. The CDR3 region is CATRPENYGYTF. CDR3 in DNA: TGTGCCACCCGGCCGGAGAACTATGGCTACACCTTC.

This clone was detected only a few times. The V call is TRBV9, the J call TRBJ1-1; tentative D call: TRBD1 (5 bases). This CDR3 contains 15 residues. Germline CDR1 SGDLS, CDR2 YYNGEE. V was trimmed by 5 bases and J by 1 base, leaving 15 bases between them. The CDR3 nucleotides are TGTGCCAGCAGAATGGGGGATGGGTCGAACACTGAAGCTTTCTTT. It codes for CASRMGDGSNTEAFF.

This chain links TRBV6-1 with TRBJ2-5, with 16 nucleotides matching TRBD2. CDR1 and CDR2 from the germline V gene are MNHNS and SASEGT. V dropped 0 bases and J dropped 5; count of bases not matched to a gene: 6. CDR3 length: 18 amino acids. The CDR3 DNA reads TGTGCCAGCAGTGAAGCCCCGGGACTAGCGGGGGGGCTTGAGACCCAGTACTTC. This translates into CASSEAPGLAGGLETQYF.

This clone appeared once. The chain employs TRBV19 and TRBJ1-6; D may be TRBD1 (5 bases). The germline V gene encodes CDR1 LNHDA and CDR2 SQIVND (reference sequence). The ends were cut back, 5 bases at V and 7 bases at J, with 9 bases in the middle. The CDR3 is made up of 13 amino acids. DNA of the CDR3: TGTGCCAGTAGTCAGGGTAAAAATTCACCCCTCCACTTT. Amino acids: CASSQGKNSPLHF.

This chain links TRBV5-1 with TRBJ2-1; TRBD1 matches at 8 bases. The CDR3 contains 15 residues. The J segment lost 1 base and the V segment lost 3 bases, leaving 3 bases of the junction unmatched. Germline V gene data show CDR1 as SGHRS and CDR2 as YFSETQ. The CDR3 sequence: CASSSRQGSYNEQFF. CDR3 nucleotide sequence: TGCGCCAGCAGCTCGAGACAGGGGTCCTACAATGAGCAGTTCTTC. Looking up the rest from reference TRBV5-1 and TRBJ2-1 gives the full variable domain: KAGVTQTPRYLIKTRGQQVTLSCSPISGHRSVSWYQQTPGQGLQFLFEYFSETQRNKGNFPGRFSGRQFSNSRSEMNVSTLELGDSALYLCASSSRQGSYNEQFFGPGTRLTVL.

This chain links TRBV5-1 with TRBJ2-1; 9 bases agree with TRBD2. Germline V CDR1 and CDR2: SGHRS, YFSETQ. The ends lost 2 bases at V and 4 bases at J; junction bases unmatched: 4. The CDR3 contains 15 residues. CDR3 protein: CASSFSGGDYNEQFF. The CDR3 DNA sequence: TGCGCCAGCAGCTTTAGCGGGGGAGATTACAATGAGCAGTTCTTC.

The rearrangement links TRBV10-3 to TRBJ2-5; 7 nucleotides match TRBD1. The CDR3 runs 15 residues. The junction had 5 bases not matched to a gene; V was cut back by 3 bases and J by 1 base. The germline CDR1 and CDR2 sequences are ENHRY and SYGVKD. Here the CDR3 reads CAISDSTGAQETQYF. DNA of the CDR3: TGTGCCATCAGTGATTCAACAGGGGCCCAAGAGACCCAGTACTTC.

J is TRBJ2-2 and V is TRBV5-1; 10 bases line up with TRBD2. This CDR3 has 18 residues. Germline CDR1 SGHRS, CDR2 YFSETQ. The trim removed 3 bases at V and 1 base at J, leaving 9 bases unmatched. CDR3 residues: CASSSISRLAGNTGELFF. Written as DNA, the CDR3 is TGCGCCAGCAGCTCGATCTCAAGACTAGCGGGGAACACCGGGGAGCTGTTTTTT. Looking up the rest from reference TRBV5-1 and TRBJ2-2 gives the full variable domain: KAGVTQTPRYLIKTRGQQVTLSCSPISGHRSVSWYQQTPGQGLQFLFEYFSETQRNKGNFPGRFSGRQFSNSRSEMNVSTLELGDSALYLCASSSISRLAGNTGELFFGEGSRLTVL.

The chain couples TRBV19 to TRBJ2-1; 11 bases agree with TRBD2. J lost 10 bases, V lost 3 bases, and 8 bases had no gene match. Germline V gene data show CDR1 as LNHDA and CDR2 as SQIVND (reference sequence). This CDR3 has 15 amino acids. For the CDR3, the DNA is TGTGCCAGTAGTATGATAGCGGGGGGGCCGGGCGAGCAGTTCTTC. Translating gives CASSMIAGGPGEQFF.

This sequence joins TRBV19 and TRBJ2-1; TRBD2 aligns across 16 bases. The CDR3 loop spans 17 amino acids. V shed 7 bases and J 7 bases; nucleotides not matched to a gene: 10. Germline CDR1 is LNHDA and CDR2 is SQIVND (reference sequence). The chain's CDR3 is CASTLEGLAGGPNEQFF. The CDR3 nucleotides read TGTGCCAGTACCCTGGAGGGACTAGCGGGAGGGCCAAATGAGCAGTTCTTC. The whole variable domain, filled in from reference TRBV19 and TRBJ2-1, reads DGGITQSPKYLFRKEGQNVTLSCEQNLNHDAMYWYRQDPGQGLRLIYYSQIVNDFQKGDIAEGYSVSREKKESFPLTVTSAQKNPTAFYLCASTLEGLAGGPNEQFFGPGTRLTVL.

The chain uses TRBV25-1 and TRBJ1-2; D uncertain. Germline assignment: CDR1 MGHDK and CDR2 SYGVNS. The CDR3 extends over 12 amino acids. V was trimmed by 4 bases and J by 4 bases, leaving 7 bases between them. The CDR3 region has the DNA TGTGCCAGCAGTGCCGACACCTATGGCTACACCTTC. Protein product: CASSADTYGYTF.

The DNA for the CDR3 is TGCGCCAGCAGCTTGAGGGAGGGCCCGGGTGAAGCTTTCTTT. This sequence encodes CASSLREGPGEAFF. The chain links TRBV5-1 to TRBJ1-1; no firm D call. CDR1 and CDR2 from the germline V gene are SGHRS and YFSETQ. V lost 1 base to trimming and J lost 7 bases, with 14 bases between them. The CDR3 runs 14 residues. Using reference TRBV5-1 and TRBJ1-1 for the parts outside the CDR3, the full variable domain is KAGVTQTPRYLIKTRGQQVTLSCSPISGHRSVSWYQQTPGQGLQFLFEYFSETQRNKGNFPGRFSGRQFSNSRSEMNVSTLELGDSALYLCASSLREGPGEAFFGQGTRLTVV.

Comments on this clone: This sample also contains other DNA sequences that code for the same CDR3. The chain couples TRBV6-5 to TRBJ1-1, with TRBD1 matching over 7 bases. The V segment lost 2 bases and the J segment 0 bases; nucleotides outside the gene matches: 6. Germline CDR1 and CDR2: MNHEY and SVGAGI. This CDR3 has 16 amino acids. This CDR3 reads CASSYAGGAMNTEAFF. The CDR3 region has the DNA TGTGCCAGCAGTTACGCAGGGGGGGCGATGAACACTGAAGCTTTCTTT.

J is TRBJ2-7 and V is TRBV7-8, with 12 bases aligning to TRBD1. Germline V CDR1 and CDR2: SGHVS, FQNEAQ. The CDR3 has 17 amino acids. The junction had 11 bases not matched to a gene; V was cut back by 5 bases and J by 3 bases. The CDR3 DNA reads TGTGCCAGCAGCCGGAAGGGACAGGGGGCGGTGGGCTACGAGCAGTACTTC. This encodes CASSRKGQGAVGYEQYF. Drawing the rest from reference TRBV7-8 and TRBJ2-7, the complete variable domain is GAGVSQSPRYKVAKRGQDVALRCDPISGHVSLFWYQQALGQGPEFLTYFQNEAQLDKSGLPSDRFFAERPEGSVSTLKIQRTQQEDSAVYLCASSRKGQGAVGYEQYFGPGTRLTVT.

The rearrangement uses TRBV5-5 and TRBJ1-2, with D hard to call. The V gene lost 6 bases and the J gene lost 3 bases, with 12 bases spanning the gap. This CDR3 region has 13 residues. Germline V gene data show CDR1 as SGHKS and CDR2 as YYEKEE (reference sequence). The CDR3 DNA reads TGTGCCAGCACCCCCGCGCCAGACTATGGCTACACCTTC. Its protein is CASTPAPDYGYTF.

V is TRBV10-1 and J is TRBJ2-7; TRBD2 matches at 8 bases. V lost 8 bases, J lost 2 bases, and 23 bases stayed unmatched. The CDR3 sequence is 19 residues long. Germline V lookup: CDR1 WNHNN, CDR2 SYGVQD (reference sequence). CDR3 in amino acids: CASLPDFLAGITTPYEQYF. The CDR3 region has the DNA TGCGCCAGCCTGCCCGACTTCCTAGCGGGTATTACGACGCCCTACGAGCAGTACTTC.